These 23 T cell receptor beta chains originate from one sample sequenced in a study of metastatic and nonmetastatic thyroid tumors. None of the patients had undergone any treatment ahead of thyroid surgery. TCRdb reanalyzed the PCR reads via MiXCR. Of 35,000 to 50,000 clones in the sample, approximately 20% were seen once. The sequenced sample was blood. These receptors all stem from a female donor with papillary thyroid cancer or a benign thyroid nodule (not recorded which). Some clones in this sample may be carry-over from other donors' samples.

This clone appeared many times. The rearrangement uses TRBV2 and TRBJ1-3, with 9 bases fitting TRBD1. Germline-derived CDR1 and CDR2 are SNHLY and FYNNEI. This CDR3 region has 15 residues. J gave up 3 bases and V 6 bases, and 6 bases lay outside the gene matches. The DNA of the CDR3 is TGTGCCAGCAGCGACAGGGGGGTCGGTGGAAACACCATATATTTT. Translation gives CASSDRGVGGNTIYF.

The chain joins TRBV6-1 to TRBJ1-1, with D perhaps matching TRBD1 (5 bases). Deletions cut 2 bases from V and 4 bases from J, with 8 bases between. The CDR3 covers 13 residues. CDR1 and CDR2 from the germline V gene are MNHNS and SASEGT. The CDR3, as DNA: TGTGCCAGCAGTGAACGCAGGGTCACTGAAGCTTTCTTT. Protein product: CASSERRVTEAFF.

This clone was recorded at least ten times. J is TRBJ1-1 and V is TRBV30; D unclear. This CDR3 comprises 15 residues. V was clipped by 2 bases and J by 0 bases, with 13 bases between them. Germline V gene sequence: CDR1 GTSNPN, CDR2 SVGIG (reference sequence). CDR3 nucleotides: TGTGCCTGGAGTCATAGGAGGAATATGAACACTGAAGCTTTCTTT. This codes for CAWSHRRNMNTEAFF.

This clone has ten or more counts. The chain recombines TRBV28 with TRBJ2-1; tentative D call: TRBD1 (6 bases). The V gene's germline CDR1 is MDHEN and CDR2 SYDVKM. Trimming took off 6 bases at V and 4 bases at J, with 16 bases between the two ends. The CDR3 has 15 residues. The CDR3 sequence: CASRPPGARYNEQFF. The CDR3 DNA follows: TGTGCCAGCAGGCCCCCAGGGGCAAGGTACAATGAGCAGTTCTTC.

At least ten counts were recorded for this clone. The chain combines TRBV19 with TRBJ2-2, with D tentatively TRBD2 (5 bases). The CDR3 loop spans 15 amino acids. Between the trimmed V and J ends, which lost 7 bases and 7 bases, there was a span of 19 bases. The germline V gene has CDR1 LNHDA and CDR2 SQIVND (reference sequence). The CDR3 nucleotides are TGTGCCAGTATGGAACTAGGTTCCGCGGGCGGGGAGCTGTTTTTT. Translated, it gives CASMELGSAGGELFF.

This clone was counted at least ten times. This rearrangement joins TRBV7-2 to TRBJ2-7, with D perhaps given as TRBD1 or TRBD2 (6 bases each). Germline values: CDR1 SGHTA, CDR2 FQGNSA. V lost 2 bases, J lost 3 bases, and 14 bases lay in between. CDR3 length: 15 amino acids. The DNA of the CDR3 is TGTGCCAGCAGCTTAAAGGGGGGTTGGGGCTACGAGCAGTACTTC. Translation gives CASSLKGGWGYEQYF.

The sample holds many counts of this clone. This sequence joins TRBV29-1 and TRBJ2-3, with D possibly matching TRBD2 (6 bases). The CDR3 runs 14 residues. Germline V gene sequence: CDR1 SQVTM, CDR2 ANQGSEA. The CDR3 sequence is CSVNSGTSTDTQYF. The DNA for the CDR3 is TGCAGTGTTAATAGCGGTACTAGCACAGATACGCAGTATTTT.

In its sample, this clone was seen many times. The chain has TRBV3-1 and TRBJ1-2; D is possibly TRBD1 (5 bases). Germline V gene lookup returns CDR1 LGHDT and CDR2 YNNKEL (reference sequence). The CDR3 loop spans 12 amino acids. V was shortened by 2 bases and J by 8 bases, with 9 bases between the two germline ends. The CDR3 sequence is CASSQLRDGYTF. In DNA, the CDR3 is TGTGCCAGCAGCCAACTGAGGGACGGCTACACCTTC.

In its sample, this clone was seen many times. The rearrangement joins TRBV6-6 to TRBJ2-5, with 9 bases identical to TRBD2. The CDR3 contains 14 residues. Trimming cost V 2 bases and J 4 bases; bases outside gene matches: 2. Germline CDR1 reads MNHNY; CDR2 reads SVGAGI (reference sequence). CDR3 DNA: TGTGCCAGCAGTTACGCACTAGCGGGAGAGACCCAGTACTTC. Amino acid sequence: CASSYALAGETQYF.

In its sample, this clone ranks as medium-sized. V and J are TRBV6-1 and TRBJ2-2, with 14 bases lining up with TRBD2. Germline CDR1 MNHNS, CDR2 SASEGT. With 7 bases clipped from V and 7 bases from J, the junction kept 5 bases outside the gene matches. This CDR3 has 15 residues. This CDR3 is CASTGTSGSIGELFF. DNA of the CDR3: TGTGCCAGCACCGGGACTAGCGGGAGCATCGGGGAGCTGTTTTTT.

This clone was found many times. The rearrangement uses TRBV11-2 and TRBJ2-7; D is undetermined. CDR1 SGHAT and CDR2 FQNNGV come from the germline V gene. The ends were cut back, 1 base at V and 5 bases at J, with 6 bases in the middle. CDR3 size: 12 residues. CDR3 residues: CASSLVVNEQYF. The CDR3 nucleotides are TGTGCCAGCAGCTTAGTTGTGAACGAGCAGTACTTC.

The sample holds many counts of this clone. As DNA, the CDR3 is TGTGCCAGCAGTCCAGAATTTCAAACCTACAATGAGCAGTTCTTC. Translated, it gives CASSPEFQTYNEQFF. The chain carries TRBV6-4 and TRBJ2-1; D ambiguous. Germline assignment: CDR1 MRHNA and CDR2 SNTAGT. CDR3 size: 15 residues. V dropped 5 bases and J dropped 2 bases, with 13 bases sitting between them.

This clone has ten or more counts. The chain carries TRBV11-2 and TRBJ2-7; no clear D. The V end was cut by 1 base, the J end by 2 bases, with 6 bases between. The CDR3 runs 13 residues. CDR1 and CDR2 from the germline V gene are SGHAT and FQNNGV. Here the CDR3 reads CASSLGHAYEQYF. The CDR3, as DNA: TGTGCCAGCAGCTTAGGCCACGCCTACGAGCAGTACTTC. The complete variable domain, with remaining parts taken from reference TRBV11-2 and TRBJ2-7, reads EAGVAQSPRYKIIEKRQSVAFWCNPISGHATLYWYQQILGQGPKLLIQFQNNGVVDDSQLPKDRFSAERLKGVDSTLKIQPAKLEDSAVYLCASSLGHAYEQYFGPGTRLTVT.

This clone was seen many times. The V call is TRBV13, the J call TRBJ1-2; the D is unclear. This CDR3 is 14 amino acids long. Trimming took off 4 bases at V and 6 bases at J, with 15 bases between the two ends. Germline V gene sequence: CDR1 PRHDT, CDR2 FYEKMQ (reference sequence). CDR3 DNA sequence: TGTGCCAGCAGCTCGACACGGCAACGCGATGGCTACACCTTC. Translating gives CASSSTRQRDGYTF. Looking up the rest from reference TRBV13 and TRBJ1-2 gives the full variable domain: AAGVIQSPRHLIKEKRETATLKCYPIPRHDTVYWYQQGPGQDPQFLISFYEKMQSDKGSIPDRFSAQQFSDYHSELNMSSLELGDSALYFCASSSTRQRDGYTFGSGTRLTVV.

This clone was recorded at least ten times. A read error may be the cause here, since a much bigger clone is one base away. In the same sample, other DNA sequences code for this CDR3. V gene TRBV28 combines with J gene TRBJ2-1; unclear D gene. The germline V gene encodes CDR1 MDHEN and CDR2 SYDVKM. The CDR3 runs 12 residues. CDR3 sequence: CASNLVVHGQFF. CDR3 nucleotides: TGTGCCAGCAATTTAGTTGTCCACGGGCAGTTCTTC.

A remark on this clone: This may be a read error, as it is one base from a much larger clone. In DNA form, the CDR3 reads TGCAGCTTCCGGGACATCTCCTACGAGCAGTACTTC. Protein: CSFRDISYEQYF. The chain employs TRBV29-1 and TRBJ2-7; D is perhaps TRBD1 (6 bases). The germline V and J ends were trimmed by 8 bases and 0 bases, with 11 bases remaining between them. The CDR3 spans 12 residues. Germline CDR1 and CDR2: SQVTM and ANQGSEA.

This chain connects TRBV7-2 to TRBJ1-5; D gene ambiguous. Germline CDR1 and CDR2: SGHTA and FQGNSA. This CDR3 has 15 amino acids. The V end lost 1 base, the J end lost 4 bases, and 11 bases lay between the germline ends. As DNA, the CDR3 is TGTGCCAGCAGCTTAGGAGGGTCCTTTAATCAGCCCCAGCATTTT. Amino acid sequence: CASSLGGSFNQPQHF.

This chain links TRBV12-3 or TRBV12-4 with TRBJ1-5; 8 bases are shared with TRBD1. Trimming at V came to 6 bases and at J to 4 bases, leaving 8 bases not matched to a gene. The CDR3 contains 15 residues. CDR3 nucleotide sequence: TGTGCCAGCAGCCCCCCAGGGGGCCCAAATCAGCCCCAGCATTTT. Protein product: CASSPPGGPNQPQHF.

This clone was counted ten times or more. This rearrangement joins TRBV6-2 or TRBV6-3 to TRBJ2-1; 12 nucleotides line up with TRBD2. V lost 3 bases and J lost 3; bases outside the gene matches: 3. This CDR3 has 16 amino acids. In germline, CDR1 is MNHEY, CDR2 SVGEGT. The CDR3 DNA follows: TGTGCCAGCAGTTATCTAGCGGGAGGGAACTACAATGAGCAGTTCTTC. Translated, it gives CASSYLAGGNYNEQFF.

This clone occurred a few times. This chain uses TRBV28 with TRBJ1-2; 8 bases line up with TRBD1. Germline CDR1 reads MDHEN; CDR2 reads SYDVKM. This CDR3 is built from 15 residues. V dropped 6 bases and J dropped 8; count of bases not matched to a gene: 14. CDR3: CASSLVGVTGEGYTF. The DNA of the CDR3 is TGTGCCAGCAGCTTAGTTGGGGTGACAGGGGAGGGCTACACCTTC.

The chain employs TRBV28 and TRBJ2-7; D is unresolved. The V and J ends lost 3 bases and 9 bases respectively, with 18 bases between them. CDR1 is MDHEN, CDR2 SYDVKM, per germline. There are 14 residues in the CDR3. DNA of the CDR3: TGTGCCAGCAGTTTCGCAAGGGCCCCATTAACGCAGTACTTC. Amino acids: CASSFARAPLTQYF. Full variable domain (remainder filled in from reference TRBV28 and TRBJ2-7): DVKVTQSSRYLVKRTGEKVFLECVQDMDHENMFWYRQDPGLGLRLIYFSYDVKMKEKGDIPEGYSVSREKKERFSLILESASTNQTSMYLCASSFARAPLTQYFGPGTRLTVT.

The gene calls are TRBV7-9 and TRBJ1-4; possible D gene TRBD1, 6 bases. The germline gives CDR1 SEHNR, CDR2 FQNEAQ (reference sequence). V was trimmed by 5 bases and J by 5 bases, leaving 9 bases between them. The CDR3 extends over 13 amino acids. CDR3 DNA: TGTGCCAGCAGCATTGGACAGAATGAAAAACTGTTTTTT. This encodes CASSIGQNEKLFF. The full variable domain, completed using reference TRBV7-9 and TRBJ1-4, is DTGVSQNPRHKITKRGQNVTFRCDPISEHNRLYWYRQTLGQGPEFLTYFQNEAQLEKSRLLSDRFSAERPKGSFSTLEIQRTEQGDSAMYLCASSIGQNEKLFFGSGTQLSVL.

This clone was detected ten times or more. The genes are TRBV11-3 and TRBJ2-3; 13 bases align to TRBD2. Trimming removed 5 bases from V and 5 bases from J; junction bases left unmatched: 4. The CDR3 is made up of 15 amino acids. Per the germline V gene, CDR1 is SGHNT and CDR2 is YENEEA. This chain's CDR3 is CASSELAGGVDTQYF. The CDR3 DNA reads TGTGCCAGCAGCGAACTAGCGGGAGGGGTAGATACGCAGTATTTT. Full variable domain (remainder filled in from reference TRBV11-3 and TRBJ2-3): EAGVVQSPRYKIIEKKQPVAFWCNPISGHNTLYWYLQNLGQGPELLIRYENEEAVDDSQLPKDRFSAERLKGVDSTLKIQPAELGDSAVYLCASSELAGGVDTQYFGPGTRLTVL.